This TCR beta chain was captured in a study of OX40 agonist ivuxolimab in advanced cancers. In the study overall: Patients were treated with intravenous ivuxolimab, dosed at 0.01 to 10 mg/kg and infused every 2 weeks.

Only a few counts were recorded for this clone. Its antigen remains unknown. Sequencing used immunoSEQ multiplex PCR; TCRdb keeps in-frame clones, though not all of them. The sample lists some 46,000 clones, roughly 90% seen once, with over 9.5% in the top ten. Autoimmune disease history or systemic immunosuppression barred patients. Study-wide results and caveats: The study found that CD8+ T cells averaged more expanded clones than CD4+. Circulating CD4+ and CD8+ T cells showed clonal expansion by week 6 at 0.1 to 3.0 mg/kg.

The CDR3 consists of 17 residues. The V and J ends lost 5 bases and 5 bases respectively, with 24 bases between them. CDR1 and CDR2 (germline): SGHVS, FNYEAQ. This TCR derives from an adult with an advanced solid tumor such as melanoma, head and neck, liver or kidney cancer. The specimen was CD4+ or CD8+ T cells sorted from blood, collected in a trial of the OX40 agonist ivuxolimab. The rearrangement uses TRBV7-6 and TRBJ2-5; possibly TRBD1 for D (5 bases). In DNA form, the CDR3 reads TGTGCCAGCAGCCCCACGGGCGGACAACGTATAGGGGAGACCCAGTACTTC. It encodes CASSPTGGQRIGETQYF.